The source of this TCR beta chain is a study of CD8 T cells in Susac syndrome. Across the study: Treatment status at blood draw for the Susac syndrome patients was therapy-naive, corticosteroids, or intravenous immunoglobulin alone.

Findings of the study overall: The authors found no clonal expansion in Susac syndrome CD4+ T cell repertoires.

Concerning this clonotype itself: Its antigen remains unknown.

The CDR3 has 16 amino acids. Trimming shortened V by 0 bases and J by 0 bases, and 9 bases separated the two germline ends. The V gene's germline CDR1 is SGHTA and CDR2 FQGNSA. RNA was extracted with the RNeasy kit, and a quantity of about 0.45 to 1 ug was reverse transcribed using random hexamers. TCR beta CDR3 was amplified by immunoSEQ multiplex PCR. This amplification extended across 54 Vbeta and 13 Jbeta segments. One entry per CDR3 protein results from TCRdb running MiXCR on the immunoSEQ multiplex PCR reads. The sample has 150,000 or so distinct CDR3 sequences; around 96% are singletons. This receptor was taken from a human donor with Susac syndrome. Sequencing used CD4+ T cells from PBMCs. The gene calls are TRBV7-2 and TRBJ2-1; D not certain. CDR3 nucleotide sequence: TGTGCCAGCAGCTTAGCACCTACCAGCTCCTACAATGAGCAGTTCTTC. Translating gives CASSLAPTSSYNEQFF. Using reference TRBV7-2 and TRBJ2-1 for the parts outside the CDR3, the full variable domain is GAGVSQSPSNKVTEKGKDVELRCDPISGHTALYWYRQSLGQGLEFLIYFQGNSAPDKSGLPSDRFSAERTGGSVSTLTIQRTQQEDSAVYLCASSLAPTSSYNEQFFGPGTRLTVL.